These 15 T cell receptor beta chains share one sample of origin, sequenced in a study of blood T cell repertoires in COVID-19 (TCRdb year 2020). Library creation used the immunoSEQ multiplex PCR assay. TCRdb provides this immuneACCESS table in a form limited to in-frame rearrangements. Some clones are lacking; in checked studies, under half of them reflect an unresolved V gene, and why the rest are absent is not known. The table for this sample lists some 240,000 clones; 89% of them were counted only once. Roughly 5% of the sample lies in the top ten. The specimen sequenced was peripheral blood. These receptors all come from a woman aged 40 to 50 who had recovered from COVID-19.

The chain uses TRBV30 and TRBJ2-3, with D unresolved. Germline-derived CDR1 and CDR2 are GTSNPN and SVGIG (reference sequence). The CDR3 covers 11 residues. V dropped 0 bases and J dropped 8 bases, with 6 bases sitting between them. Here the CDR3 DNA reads TGTGCCTGGAGTGTTGAGGTTACGCAGTATTTT. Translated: CAWSVEVTQYF. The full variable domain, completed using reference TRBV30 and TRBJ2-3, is SQTIHQWPATLVQPVGSPLSLECTVEGTSNPNLYWYRQAAGRGLQLLFYSVGIGQISSEVPQNLSASRPQDRQFILSSKKLLLSDSGFYLCAWSVEVTQYFGPGTRLTVL.

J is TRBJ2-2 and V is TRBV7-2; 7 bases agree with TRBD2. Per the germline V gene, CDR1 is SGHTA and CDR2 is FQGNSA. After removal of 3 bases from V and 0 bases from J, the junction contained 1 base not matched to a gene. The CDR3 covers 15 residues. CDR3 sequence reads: CASSLSGTNTGELFF. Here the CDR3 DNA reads TGTGCCAGCAGCTTGAGCGGGACGAACACCGGGGAGCTGTTTTTT.

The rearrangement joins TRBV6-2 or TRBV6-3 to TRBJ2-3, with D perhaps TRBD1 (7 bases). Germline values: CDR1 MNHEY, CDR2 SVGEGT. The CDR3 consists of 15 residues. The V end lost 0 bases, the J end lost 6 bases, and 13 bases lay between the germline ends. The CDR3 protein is CASSYSRAGGDTQYF. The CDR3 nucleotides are TGTGCCAGCAGTTACTCGAGAGCAGGGGGGGATACGCAGTATTTT.

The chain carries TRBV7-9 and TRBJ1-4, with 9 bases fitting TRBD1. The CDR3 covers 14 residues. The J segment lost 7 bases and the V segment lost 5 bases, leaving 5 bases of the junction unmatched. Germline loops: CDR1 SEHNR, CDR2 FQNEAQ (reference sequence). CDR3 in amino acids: CASSPDRGVEKLFF. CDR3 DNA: TGTGCCAGCAGCCCGGACAGGGGAGTTGAAAAACTGTTTTTT.

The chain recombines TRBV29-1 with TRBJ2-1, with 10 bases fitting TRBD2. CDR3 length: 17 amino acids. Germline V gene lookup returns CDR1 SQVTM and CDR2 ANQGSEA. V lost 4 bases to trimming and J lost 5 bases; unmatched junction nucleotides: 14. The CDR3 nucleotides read TGCAGCGTTGTGATGAGCGGGGGGGTAGGAGTCCACAATGAGCAGTTCTTC. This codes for CSVVMSGGVGVHNEQFF.

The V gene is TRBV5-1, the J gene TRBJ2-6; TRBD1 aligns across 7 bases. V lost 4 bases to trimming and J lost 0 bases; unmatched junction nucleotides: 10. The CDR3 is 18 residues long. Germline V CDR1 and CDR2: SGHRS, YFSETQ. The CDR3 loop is CASSGGQPLISGANVLTF. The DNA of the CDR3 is TGCGCCAGCAGCGGGGGACAGCCCTTGATCTCTGGGGCCAACGTCCTGACTTTC. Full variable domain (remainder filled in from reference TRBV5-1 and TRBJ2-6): KAGVTQTPRYLIKTRGQQVTLSCSPISGHRSVSWYQQTPGQGLQFLFEYFSETQRNKGNFPGRFSGRQFSNSRSEMNVSTLELGDSALYLCASSGGQPLISGANVLTFGAGSRLTVL.

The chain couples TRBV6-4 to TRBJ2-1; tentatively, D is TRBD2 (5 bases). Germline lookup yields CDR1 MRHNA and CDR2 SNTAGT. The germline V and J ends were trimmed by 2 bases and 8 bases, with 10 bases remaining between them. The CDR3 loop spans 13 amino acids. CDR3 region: CASSDVPRDEQFF. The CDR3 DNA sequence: TGTGCCAGCAGTGACGTACCGAGGGATGAGCAGTTCTTC.

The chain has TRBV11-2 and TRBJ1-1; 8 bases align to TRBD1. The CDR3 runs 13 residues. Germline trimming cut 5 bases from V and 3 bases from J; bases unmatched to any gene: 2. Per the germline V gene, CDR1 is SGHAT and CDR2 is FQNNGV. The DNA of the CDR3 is TGTGCCAGCAGCGAGGACAGGGACACTGAAGCTTTCTTT. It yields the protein CASSEDRDTEAFF.

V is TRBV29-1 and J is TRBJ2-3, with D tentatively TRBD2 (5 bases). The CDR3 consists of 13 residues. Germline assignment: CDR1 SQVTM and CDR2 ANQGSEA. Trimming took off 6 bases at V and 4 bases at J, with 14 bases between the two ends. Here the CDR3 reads CSVGSGGPDTQYF. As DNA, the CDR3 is TGCAGCGTCGGGTCCGGAGGCCCAGATACGCAGTATTTT.

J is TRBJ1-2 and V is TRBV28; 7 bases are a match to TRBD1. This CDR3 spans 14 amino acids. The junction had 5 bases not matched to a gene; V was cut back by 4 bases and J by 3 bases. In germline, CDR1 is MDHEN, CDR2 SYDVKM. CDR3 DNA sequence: TGTGCCAGCAGTTGGGCGACAGGGTACTATGGCTACACCTTC. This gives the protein CASSWATGYYGYTF.

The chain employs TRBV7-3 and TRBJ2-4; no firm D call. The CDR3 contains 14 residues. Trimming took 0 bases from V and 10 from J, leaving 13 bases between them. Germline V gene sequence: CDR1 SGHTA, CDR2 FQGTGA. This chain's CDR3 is CASSLTRPPAIQYF. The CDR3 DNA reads TGTGCCAGCAGCTTAACGAGGCCTCCTGCTATTCAGTACTTC.

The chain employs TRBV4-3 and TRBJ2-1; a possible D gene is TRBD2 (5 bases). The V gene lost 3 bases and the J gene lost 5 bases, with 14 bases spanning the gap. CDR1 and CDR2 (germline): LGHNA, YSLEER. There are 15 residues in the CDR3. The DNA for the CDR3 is TGCGCCAGCAGCCACCCTTCGGGAACCAACAATGAGCAGTTCTTC. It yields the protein CASSHPSGTNNEQFF.

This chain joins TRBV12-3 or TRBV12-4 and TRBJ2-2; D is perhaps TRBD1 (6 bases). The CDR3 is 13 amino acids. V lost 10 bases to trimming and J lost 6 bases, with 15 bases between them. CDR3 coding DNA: TGTGCCACCTGGACAGATGGGGCCGGGGAGCTGTTTTTT. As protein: CATWTDGAGELFF.

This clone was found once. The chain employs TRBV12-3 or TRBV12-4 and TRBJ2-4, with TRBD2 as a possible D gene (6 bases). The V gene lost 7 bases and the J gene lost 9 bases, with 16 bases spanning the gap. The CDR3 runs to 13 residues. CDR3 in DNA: TGTGCCAGCACCCCGGACGGGAGAGGCATTCAGTACTTC. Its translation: CASTPDGRGIQYF.

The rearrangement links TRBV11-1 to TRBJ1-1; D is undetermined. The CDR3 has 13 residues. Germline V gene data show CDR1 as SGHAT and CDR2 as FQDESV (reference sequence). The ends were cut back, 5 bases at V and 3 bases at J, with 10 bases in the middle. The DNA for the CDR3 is TGTGCCAGCAGCAACGGCCGGGACACTGAAGCTTTCTTT. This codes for CASSNGRDTEAFF.